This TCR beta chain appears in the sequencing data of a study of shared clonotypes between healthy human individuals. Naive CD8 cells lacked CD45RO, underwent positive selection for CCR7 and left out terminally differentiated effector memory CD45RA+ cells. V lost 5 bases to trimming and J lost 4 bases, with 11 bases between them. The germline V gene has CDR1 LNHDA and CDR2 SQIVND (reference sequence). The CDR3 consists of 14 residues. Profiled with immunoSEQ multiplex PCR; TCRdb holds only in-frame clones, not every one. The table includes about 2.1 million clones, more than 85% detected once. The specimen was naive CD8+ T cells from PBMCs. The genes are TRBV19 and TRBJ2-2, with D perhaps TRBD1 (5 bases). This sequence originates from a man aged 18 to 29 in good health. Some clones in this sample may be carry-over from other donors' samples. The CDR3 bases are TGTGCCAGTAGTTTCAGGGCCTCCACCGGGGAGCTGTTTTTT. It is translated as CASSFRASTGELFF. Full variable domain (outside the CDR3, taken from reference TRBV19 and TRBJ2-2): DGGITQSPKYLFRKEGQNVTLSCEQNLNHDAMYWYRQDPGQGLRLIYYSQIVNDFQKGDIAEGYSVSREKKESFPLTVTSAQKNPTAFYLCASSFRASTGELFFGEGSRLTVL.